This T cell receptor (beta chain) was observed in a study of blood T cell repertoires in COVID-19. Across the study: Samples came from the United States, Italy and Spain, spanning acute and convalescent COVID-19.

CDR3 length: 13 residues. V shed 3 bases and J shed 6 bases, with 9 bases lying between them. CDR1 is MDHEN, CDR2 SYDVKM, per germline. Original handling: Cell counts per sample came from amplifying reference gene primers. The assay was immunoSEQ multiplex PCR, and TCRdb's table has in-frame clones only and misses some. That table is the source of V, J and clone size, and D and trimming were worked out from the DNA. Seen here are roughly 81,000 clones, around 92% observed once, and the top ten hold about 2%. This chain joins TRBV28 and TRBJ1-5; D is undetermined. The source is a woman in her forties or fifties in a cohort sampled during active COVID-19. Sequenced material: peripheral blood. CDR3 nucleotides: TGTGCCAGCAGTTTCGCCGGAGGTCAGCCCCAGCATTTT. Its protein product is CASSFAGGQPQHF.